The clone carrying this T cell receptor (beta chain) appeared once. V shed 0 bases, J shed 12 bases, and the junction held 5 bases outside the gene matches. The CDR3 spans 13 residues. Germline V gene data show CDR1 as MNHEY and CDR2 as SVGEGT. These data originate in a study of blood T cell repertoires in COVID-19. TCRdb's table, derived via immunoSEQ multiplex PCR, lists solely in-frame clones and lacks some. The sample has hundreds of thousands of clones, roughly 85% seen once. The genes are TRBV6-2 or TRBV6-3 and TRBJ2-1; the match to TRBD2 covers 7 bases. The TCR sequence derives from a woman younger than 35 who had recovered from COVID-19. The sequenced sample was peripheral blood. The CDR3 DNA reads as TGTGCCAGCAGTTACTCCCGGGGGGAAGGGCAGTTCTTC. It translates to CASSYSRGEGQFF.